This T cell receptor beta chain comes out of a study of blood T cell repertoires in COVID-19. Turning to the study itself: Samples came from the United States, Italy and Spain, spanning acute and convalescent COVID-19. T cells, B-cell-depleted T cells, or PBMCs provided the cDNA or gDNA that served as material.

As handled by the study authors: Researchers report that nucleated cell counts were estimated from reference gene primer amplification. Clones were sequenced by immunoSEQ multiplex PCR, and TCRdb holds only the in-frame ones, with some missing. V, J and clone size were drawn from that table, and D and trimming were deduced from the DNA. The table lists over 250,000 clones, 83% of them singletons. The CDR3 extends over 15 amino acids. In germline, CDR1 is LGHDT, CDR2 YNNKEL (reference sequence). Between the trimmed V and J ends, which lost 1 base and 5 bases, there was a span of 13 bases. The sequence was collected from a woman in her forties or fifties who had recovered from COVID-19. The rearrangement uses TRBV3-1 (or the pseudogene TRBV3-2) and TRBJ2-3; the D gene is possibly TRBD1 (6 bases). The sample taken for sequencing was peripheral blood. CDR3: CASSQAQGWRDTQYF. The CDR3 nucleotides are TGTGCCAGCAGCCAAGCTCAGGGGTGGAGAGATACGCAGTATTTT.